The entry below describes one TCR beta chain. Researchers used genomic DNA as the template to profile TCR beta VDJ and CDR3. In TCRdb, the reads were re-called with MiXCR into one record per CDR3 protein. The sample lists fewer than 200,000 distinct CDR3 sequences, around 50% occurring once. CD8+CD57+ cell expansion, shown by flow cytometry, had occurred in the patients selected for sequencing. This record belongs to a study of CD8+CD57+ T cells in acquired aplastic anemia. Study as a whole: Average DNA yield from sorted CD4+ and CD8+ cells was about 3 ug.

Germline V gene lookup returns CDR1 KGHDR and CDR2 SFDVKD. V shed 4 bases, J shed 5 bases, and the junction held 4 bases outside the gene matches. The CDR3 has 14 amino acids. The sequenced sample consisted of sorted CD4+, CD8+, or CD8+CD57+ T cells (not recorded which) from PBMCs. The TCR sequence derives from a human donor with aplastic anemia. This chain uses TRBV24-1 with TRBJ2-5, with 9 bases lining up with TRBD1. CDR3 sequence (DNA): TGTGCCACCAGTGAGACAGGGGGTTGGGAGACCCAGTACTTC. Protein product: CATSETGGWETQYF.